This TCR beta chain was profiled in a study of blood T cell repertoires in COVID-19. In the study overall: Whether acute or convalescent, the COVID-19 samples came from the United States, Italy and Spain.

Participants were aged roughly 18 to 100 years from around 25 US areas. Clinical histories supplied by participants themselves formed the basis of cohort assignment. Exposed study participants had met a COVID-19 case within 2 weeks before entry. With 4 bases removed from V and 6 bases from J, the gap between germline ends came to 19 bases. The CDR3 spans 14 residues. Per germline, CDR1 SQVTM and CDR2 ANQGSEA. The data were produced by immunoSEQ multiplex PCR, yet TCRdb's version contains in-frame clones alone and is incomplete. Seen here are fewer than 300,000 clones, roughly 85% observed once, and the top ten hold approximately 5%.

The receptor was derived from a man aged 35 to 55 who had been exposed to COVID-19. Material for sequencing was PBMCs or T cells enriched from blood (not recorded which). The rearrangement joins TRBV29-1 to TRBJ2-7, with D possibly TRBD1 on 6 matching bases. DNA of the CDR3: TGCAGCGTTGCCGGACAGCCTCCTTTGTCCGAGCAGTACTTC. Residues: CSVAGQPPLSEQYF.